Below are 18 T cell receptor beta chains sequenced from a single sample in a study of graft-versus-host responses after intestinal transplantation. Sequenced by immunoSEQ multiplex PCR; TCRdb stores in-frame clones only, minus some. The sample has approximately 20,000 clones, around two fifths seen once. Responder cells labeled with CFSE (approximately 200,000) were co-plated with irradiated stimulator cells labeled with violet dye (approximately 200,000). Source: alloreactive CD8+ T cells from a mixed lymphocyte reaction culture, taken before intestinal transplant. Sample subset: CFSE-low proliferating T cells sorted from roughly 6-day pre-transplant mixed lymphocyte reaction (GvH or HvG direction). The receptors derive from a human patient who received an intestinal transplant.

This clone rates as medium-sized. The genes are TRBV28 and TRBJ1-2; D is undetermined. The germline V and J ends were trimmed by 5 bases and 4 bases, with 11 bases remaining between them. The CDR3 runs to 13 residues. Germline-derived CDR1 and CDR2 are MDHEN and SYDVKM. The CDR3 loop reads CASSLSVGYGYTF. DNA for the CDR3: TGTGCCAGCAGTCTCTCGGTGGGCTATGGCTACACCTTC.

V gene TRBV4-2 combines with J gene TRBJ2-7; TRBD2 agrees at 10 bases. CDR3 length: 19 residues. V was clipped by 0 bases and J by 0 bases; unmatched bases: 11. CDR1 and CDR2 from the germline V gene are LGHNA and YNFKEQ. The CDR3 coding sequence is TGTGCCAGCAGCCAAGATAGGATTAGCGGGAGGCGAAGCTCCTACGAGCAGTACTTC. It encodes CASSQDRISGRRSSYEQYF.

This clone is medium-sized in the sample. The chain uses TRBV5-1 and TRBJ1-2, with D uncertain. The CDR3 covers 12 residues. The V end lost 1 base, the J end lost 1 base, and 2 bases lay between the germline ends. Germline values: CDR1 SGHRS, CDR2 YFSETQ. CDR3 DNA sequence: TGCGCCAGCAGCTTGTTTAACTATGGCTACACCTTC. Residues: CASSLFNYGYTF.

By share of the sample, this clone is medium-sized. This rearrangement joins TRBV5-1 to TRBJ2-2; TRBD1 might be the D (5 bases). The CDR3 runs to 15 residues. V lost 1 base and J lost 6, with 13 bases in between. Germline values: CDR1 SGHRS, CDR2 YFSETQ. This CDR3 is CASSLYRPRAGELFF. DNA for the CDR3: TGCGCCAGCAGCTTGTACAGGCCTCGGGCCGGGGAGCTGTTTTTT.

This clone has just a few counts. In DNA form, the CDR3 reads TGCGCCAGCAGCCAAGATTGGGCAGGGGGTTCCTACGAGCAGTACTTC. This gives the protein CASSQDWAGGSYEQYF. This chain joins TRBV4-1 and TRBJ2-7, with 7 bases matching TRBD1. The trim removed 0 bases at V and 1 base at J, leaving 6 bases unmatched. The CDR3 spans 16 residues. Germline values: CDR1 MGHRA, CDR2 YSYEKL.

This clone was counted a few times. CDR3 region: CASSLQGPAYGYTF. In DNA form, the CDR3 reads TGTGCCAGCAGCTTGCAGGGGCCCGCCTATGGCTACACCTTC. The chain carries TRBV5-4 and TRBJ1-2; tentatively, D is TRBD1 (6 bases). The CDR3 spans 14 residues. V gave up 1 base and J gave up 4 bases, with 11 bases separating them. CDR1 SGHNT and CDR2 YYREEE come from the germline V gene (reference sequence).

The chain uses TRBV2 and TRBJ2-3; D remains unclear. V was clipped by 6 bases and J by 7 bases, with 8 bases between them. The germline CDR1 and CDR2 sequences are SNHLY and FYNNEI. The CDR3 is made up of 11 amino acids. Here the CDR3 DNA reads TGTGCCAGCAGCTCGAGGAATACGCAGTATTTT. Its translation is CASSSRNTQYF.

V gene TRBV6-5 combines with J gene TRBJ2-1; 10 positions match TRBD1. V shed 5 bases and J 3 bases; nucleotides not matched to a gene: 4. From germline, CDR1 is MNHEY and CDR2 SVGAGI. CDR3 length equals 15 residues. The CDR3 is CASSTTGGGYNEQFF. DNA for the CDR3: TGTGCCAGCAGTACGACAGGGGGCGGCTACAATGAGCAGTTCTTC.

This clone has only a few counts. The chain links TRBV19 to TRBJ2-1; a weak D match, TRBD2 (6 bases). The CDR3 totals 13 residues. Germline lookup yields CDR1 LNHDA and CDR2 SQIVND (reference sequence). Deletions cut 5 bases from V and 9 bases from J, with 14 bases between. This CDR3 reads CASSPRLDIEQFF. The CDR3 DNA reads TGTGCCAGTAGTCCGAGACTAGATATTGAGCAGTTCTTC. The variable domain in full, with the rest retrieved from reference TRBV19 and TRBJ2-1, is DGGITQSPKYLFRKEGQNVTLSCEQNLNHDAMYWYRQDPGQGLRLIYYSQIVNDFQKGDIAEGYSVSREKKESFPLTVTSAQKNPTAFYLCASSPRLDIEQFFGPGTRLTVL.

This clone was counted a few times. This chain links TRBV11-2 with TRBJ2-7, with D tentatively TRBD2 (6 bases). This CDR3 region has 13 residues. The V gene lost 5 bases and the J gene lost 2 bases, with 10 bases spanning the gap. CDR1 and CDR2 from the germline V gene are SGHAT and FQNNGV. The CDR3 DNA reads TGTGCCAGCAGCGTGGGACTGGCCTACGAGCAGTACTTC. Its protein is CASSVGLAYEQYF.

The chain couples TRBV6-1 to TRBJ2-2, with a possible D match to TRBD2 (5 bases). From germline, CDR1 is MNHNS and CDR2 SASEGT. V was pared by 8 bases and J by 3 bases, with 13 bases between. The CDR3 is 14 residues long. CDR3 sequence (DNA): TGTGCCAGCGTGCGAGAGGGTGACACCGGGGAGCTGTTTTTT. Its protein product is CASVREGDTGELFF.

This clone is medium-sized in the sample. The junction shows a germline mismatch at one end, possibly a read error. This chain uses TRBV7-7 with TRBJ2-2; D is ambiguous. This CDR3 comprises 12 residues. Germline loops: CDR1 SSHAT, CDR2 FNYEAQ (reference sequence). CDR3 sequence: CASSLGTGELFF. The CDR3 DNA follows: TGTGCTAGCAGCTTGGGGACCGGGGAGCTGTTTTTT.

This clone was counted a few times. This chain uses TRBV6-1 with TRBJ2-1, with TRBD1 matching 7 bases. The germline V gene has CDR1 MNHNS and CDR2 SASEGT. The CDR3 has 15 residues. The V and J ends lost 6 bases and 0 bases, in that order; junction bases with no gene match: 5. CDR3 residues: CASSGQESSYNEQFF. DNA of the CDR3: TGTGCCAGCAGCGGACAGGAGAGCTCCTACAATGAGCAGTTCTTC.

This clone appeared a single time. This sequence joins TRBV10-2 and TRBJ2-1; D may match TRBD1 or TRBD2 (6 bases each). CDR3 size: 16 residues. V gave up 6 bases and J gave up 4 bases, with 19 bases separating them. Germline CDR1 WSHSY, CDR2 SAAADI. CDR3 nucleotide sequence: TGCGCCAGCAGAAAGAAGTTCCAGGGGACTTACAATGAGCAGTTCTTC. Translating it yields CASRKKFQGTYNEQFF.

The chain combines TRBV5-4 with TRBJ1-1; D call uncertain. V lost 1 base, J lost 0 bases, and 13 bases lay in between. CDR1 and CDR2 from the germline V gene are SGHNT and YYREEE (reference sequence). The CDR3 has 16 amino acids. DNA of the CDR3: TGTGCCAGCAGCTTGATGGGAGGGTCCATGAACACTGAAGCTTTCTTT. Amino acid sequence: CASSLMGGSMNTEAFF. Full variable domain (missing parts from reference TRBV5-4 and TRBJ1-1): ETGVTQSPTHLIKTRGQQVTLRCSSQSGHNTVSWYQQALGQGPQFIFQYYREEENGRGNFPPRFSGLQFPNYSSELNVNALELDDSALYLCASSLMGGSMNTEAFFGQGTRLTVV.

A few counts support this clone. The chain couples TRBV6-5 to TRBJ1-1; tentative D call: TRBD1 (6 bases). Germline loops: CDR1 MNHEY, CDR2 SVGAGI. V lost 0 bases and J lost 4, with 9 bases in between. The CDR3 extends over 14 amino acids. The CDR3 bases are TGTGCCAGCAGTTACTCGCGGGGGGCCACTGAAGCTTTCTTT. Translation gives CASSYSRGATEAFF.

J is TRBJ2-7 and V is TRBV30, with D unclear. The CDR3 is 9 amino acids. The V end was cut by 5 bases, the J end by 8 bases, with 7 bases between. Germline CDR1 GTSNPN, CDR2 SVGIG (reference sequence). The CDR3 spells CAWGEKQYF. The CDR3 DNA sequence: TGTGCCTGGGGGGAAAAGCAGTACTTC.

The chain has TRBV29-1 and TRBJ1-5, with D unresolved. The CDR3 runs 13 residues. V dropped 6 bases and J dropped 0 bases, with 9 bases sitting between them. CDR1 is SQVTM, CDR2 ANQGSEA, per germline. In DNA form, the CDR3 reads TGCAGCGTGGGAGAGGGTAGCAATCAGCCCCAGCATTTT. Protein sequence: CSVGEGSNQPQHF.